This TCR beta chain was retrieved from a study of T cells after somatic rescue of genetic block. Profiled with immunoSEQ multiplex PCR; TCRdb holds only in-frame clones, not every one. The sample carries around 67,000 clones, around 90% recorded once. The clonotype comes from a man in his thirties or forties. The sequencing sample was made of peripheral blood mononuclear cells (PBMCs).

The CDR3: CASSLGGGSYNEQFF. As DNA, the CDR3 is TGTGCCAGCAGCTTAGGCGGGGGAAGCTACAATGAGCAGTTCTTC. This rearrangement joins TRBV7-2 to TRBJ2-1; 7 nucleotides agree with TRBD2. This CDR3 region has 15 residues. The ends lost 1 base at V and 3 bases at J; junction bases unmatched: 3. Germline lookup yields CDR1 SGHTA and CDR2 FQGNSA.